The entry below gives a single T cell receptor (beta chain) sequence along with its context. The antigen is not known. This record belongs to a study of follicular helper T cells after annual influenza vaccination. Study-wide points: Day 7 ICOS+CD38+ clones were most often found later in ICOS-CD38- cTfh cells. Just about 9.5-21% of cells analyzed had recovered productive TCRB sequences.

The CDR3 totals 14 residues. Germline CDR1 is SGHTA and CDR2 is FQGNSA. Trimming took 5 bases from V and 3 from J; bases not matched to a gene: 3. Some clones are missing from TCRdb's copy, which holds only in-frame ones; the method was immunoSEQ multiplex PCR. The sample has 9,700 or so clones, about 83% seen once. The time point is: 2014-2015 season, 7 days after vaccination. Sequencing used CXCR5- memory CD4+ T cells sorted from blood, obtained 7 days after influenza vaccination. This chain connects TRBV7-2 to TRBJ2-2, with 7 bases aligning to TRBD1. The clonotype was recovered from an adult who received the influenza vaccine. The CDR3 nucleotides read TGTGCCAGCAGCCCCGACAGGGACACCGGGGAGCTGTTTTTT. This gives the protein CASSPDRDTGELFF.